Shown below are 2 T cell receptor beta chains from a single sample sequenced in a study of beta chain features in type 1 diabetes. Every bit of the isolated RNA underwent reverse transcription, so sequencing read expressed TCRB transcripts. TCRdb's table, derived via immunoSEQ multiplex PCR, lists solely in-frame clones and lacks some. The sample holds over 150,000 clones, less than 9.5% seen once. The specimen was central memory CD4+ T cells from blood. All receptors derive from a man aged 18 to 35 in good health.

This clone was recorded only once. This chain's CDR3 is CASSPGSAANEQFF. DNA for the CDR3: TGTGCCAGCAGCCCAGGTTCGGCCGCGAATGAGCAGTTCTTC. The chain joins TRBV7-2 to TRBJ2-1; D unresolved. This CDR3 contains 14 residues. V was clipped by 5 bases and J by 7 bases, with 15 bases between them. The germline CDR1 and CDR2 sequences are SGHTA and FQGNSA.

The table lists this clone with a few counts. CDR3 nucleotide sequence: TGCGCCAGCAGCGACCGGGGTAGCGGGACCTTCTCCTACGAGCAGTACTTC. This encodes CASSDRGSGTFSYEQYF. The chain employs TRBV5-1 and TRBJ2-7, with 8 bases that match TRBD2. Germline assignment: CDR1 SGHRS and CDR2 YFSETQ. With 4 bases clipped from V and 0 bases from J, the junction kept 12 bases outside the gene matches. CDR3 length equals 17 residues. The complete variable domain, with remaining parts taken from reference TRBV5-1 and TRBJ2-7, reads KAGVTQTPRYLIKTRGQQVTLSCSPISGHRSVSWYQQTPGQGLQFLFEYFSETQRNKGNFPGRFSGRQFSNSRSEMNVSTLELGDSALYLCASSDRGSGTFSYEQYFGPGTRLTVT.